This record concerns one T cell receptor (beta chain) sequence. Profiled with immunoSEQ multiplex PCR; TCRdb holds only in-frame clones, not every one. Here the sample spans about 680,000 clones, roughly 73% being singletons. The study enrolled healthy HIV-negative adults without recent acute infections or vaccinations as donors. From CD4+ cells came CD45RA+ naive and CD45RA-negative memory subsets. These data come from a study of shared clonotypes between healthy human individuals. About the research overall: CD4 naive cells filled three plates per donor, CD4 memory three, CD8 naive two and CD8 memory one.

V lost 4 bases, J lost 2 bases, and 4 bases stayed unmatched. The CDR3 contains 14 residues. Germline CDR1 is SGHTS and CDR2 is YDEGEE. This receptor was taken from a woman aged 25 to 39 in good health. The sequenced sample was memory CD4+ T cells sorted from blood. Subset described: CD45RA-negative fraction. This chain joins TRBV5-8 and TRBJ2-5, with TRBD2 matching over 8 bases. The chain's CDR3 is CASSPGGGQETQYF. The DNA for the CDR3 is TGTGCCAGCAGCCCCGGGGGGGGGCAAGAGACCCAGTACTTC.